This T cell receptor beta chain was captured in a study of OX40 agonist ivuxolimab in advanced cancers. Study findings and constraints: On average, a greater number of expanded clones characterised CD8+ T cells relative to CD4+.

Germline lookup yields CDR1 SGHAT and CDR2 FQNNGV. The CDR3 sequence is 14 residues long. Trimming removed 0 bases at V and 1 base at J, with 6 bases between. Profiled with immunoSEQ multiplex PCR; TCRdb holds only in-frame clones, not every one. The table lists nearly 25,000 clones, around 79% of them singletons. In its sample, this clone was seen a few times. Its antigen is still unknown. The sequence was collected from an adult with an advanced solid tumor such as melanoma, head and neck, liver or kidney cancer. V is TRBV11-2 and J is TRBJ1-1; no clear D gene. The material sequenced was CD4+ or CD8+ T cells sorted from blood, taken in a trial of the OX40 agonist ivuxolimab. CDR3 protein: CASSLELPNTEAFF. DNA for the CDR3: TGTGCCAGCAGCTTAGAGCTCCCGAACACTGAAGCTTTCTTT.